Presented here are 22 T cell receptor beta chains from one specimen sequenced in a study of cytomegalovirus exposure and HLA in healthy donors. Primers included in the PCR were 60 Vbeta and 13 Jbeta primers. TCRdb's copy holds only in-frame clones and misses some; the assay was immunoSEQ multiplex PCR. The data show approximately 140,000 clones, approximately 80% seen once. Sequenced material: PBMCs. These receptors came from a man in his forties or fifties in good health and CMV-seronegative.

V and J are TRBV19 and TRBJ2-7, with D possibly being TRBD2 (6 bases). V lost 4 bases and J 4 bases, leaving 17 bases between the germline ends. This CDR3 is 15 amino acids long. Germline CDR1 LNHDA, CDR2 SQIVND (reference sequence). CDR3 residues: CASSNHRDFLYEQYF. The CDR3 DNA is TGTGCCAGTAGTAATCACCGGGACTTTTTGTACGAGCAGTACTTC.

The chain recombines TRBV18 with TRBJ2-7; 8 nucleotides match TRBD1. V gave up 0 bases and J gave up 6 bases; unmatched junction bases: 4. Per the germline V gene, CDR1 is KGHSH and CDR2 is LQKENI. The CDR3 spans 14 residues. CDR3 DNA sequence: TGTGCCAGCTCACCACCGGACAGGGCCAGCGAGCAGTACTTC. It codes for CASSPPDRASEQYF.

The chain links TRBV7-9 to TRBJ2-7; 14 nucleotides line up with TRBD2. In germline, CDR1 is SEHNR, CDR2 FQNEAQ (reference sequence). The V gene end was trimmed by 1 base and the J gene end by 3 bases; junction bases not matched to a gene: 2. The CDR3 has 16 amino acids. CDR3 in amino acids: CASSLVGLAGGYEQYF. Here the CDR3 DNA reads TGTGCCAGCAGCTTAGTTGGACTAGCGGGGGGCTACGAGCAGTACTTC.

This clone was recorded only once. The V gene is TRBV30, the J gene TRBJ2-5; weak D call: TRBD2 (6 bases). Per germline, CDR1 GTSNPN and CDR2 SVGIG (reference sequence). Deletions cut 3 bases from V and 5 bases from J, with 13 bases between. The length of the CDR3 is 13 residues. The DNA for the CDR3 is TGTGCCTGGAGCCTAGCGCGGTCGGAGACCCAGTACTTC. Amino acid sequence: CAWSLARSETQYF.

This clone has just one count. The chain combines TRBV4-2 with TRBJ2-5; 10 bases align to TRBD2. V shed 0 bases and J 5 bases; nucleotides not matched to a gene: 18. CDR3 length: 20 residues. Germline CDR1 reads LGHNA; CDR2 reads YNFKEQ. This CDR3 reads CASSQERYVSGRAQKETQYF. The CDR3 DNA is TGTGCCAGCAGCCAAGAAAGGTATGTCAGCGGGAGGGCCCAAAAGGAGACCCAGTACTTC.

This chain links TRBV7-9 with TRBJ1-5, with TRBD1 identical over 8 bases. Trimming removed 5 bases from V and 2 bases from J; junction bases left unmatched: 8. The CDR3 length is 16 residues. Per germline, CDR1 SEHNR and CDR2 FQNEAQ (reference sequence). CDR3 DNA: TGTGCCAGCAGCCTTCTTAACAGGGGGGGCAATCAGCCCCAGCATTTT. Amino acids: CASSLLNRGGNQPQHF.

The chain has TRBV6-5 and TRBJ2-3; 9 bases align to TRBD2. The germline gives CDR1 MNHEY, CDR2 SVGAGI. This CDR3 contains 14 residues. Trimming took 6 bases from V and 8 from J; bases not matched to a gene: 9. The CDR3 region is CASRGAGGPGTQYF. The CDR3 DNA reads TGTGCCAGCAGAGGCGCGGGAGGGCCGGGTACGCAGTATTTT.

The chain is built from TRBV18 and TRBJ2-7; TRBD2 matches at 9 bases. The germline gives CDR1 KGHSH, CDR2 LQKENI. The CDR3 runs 15 residues. V lost 6 bases, J lost 6 bases, and 12 bases stayed unmatched. The CDR3: CASSPPGGLAREQYF. DNA for the CDR3: TGTGCCAGCTCCCCGCCCGGAGGACTAGCGCGCGAGCAGTACTTC.

The chain combines TRBV2 with TRBJ2-5; tentatively, D is TRBD2 (6 bases). CDR1 is SNHLY and CDR2 is FYNNEI in the germline V gene. Trimming stripped 1 base from V and 4 bases from J, with 13 bases between. The CDR3 sequence is 15 residues long. CDR3 DNA sequence: TGTGCCAGCAGTGAAGGACTAGGAGGAGGAGAGACCCAGTACTTC. Protein product: CASSEGLGGGETQYF.

This sequence joins TRBV5-5 and TRBJ2-2; a weak D match, TRBD2 (6 bases). The germline V and J ends were trimmed by 1 base and 4 bases, with 17 bases remaining between them. The CDR3 is 17 residues long. Germline CDR1 is SGHKS and CDR2 is YYEKEE (reference sequence). The CDR3 DNA sequence: TGTGCCAGCAGCTTGTCGGGGACTCCCGGGGGCACCGGGGAGCTGTTTTTT. Translation gives CASSLSGTPGGTGELFF. The whole variable domain, filled in from reference TRBV5-5 and TRBJ2-2, reads DAGVTQSPTHLIKTRGQQVTLRCSPISGHKSVSWYQQVLGQGPQFIFQYYEKEERGRGNFPDRFSARQFPNYSSELNVNALLLGDSALYLCASSLSGTPGGTGELFFGEGSRLTVL.

This clone was counted only a few times. The V call is TRBV29-1, the J call TRBJ2-1; 7 bases map to TRBD2. V was clipped by 0 bases and J by 3 bases; unmatched bases: 17. Germline V gives CDR1 SQVTM, CDR2 ANQGSEA. CDR3 size: 19 residues. CDR3 sequence: CSVEDPPAGRYINYNEQFF. For the CDR3, the DNA is TGCAGCGTTGAAGATCCACCAGCGGGACGTTACATTAACTACAATGAGCAGTTCTTC.

V is TRBV7-8 and J is TRBJ2-3, with 9 positions matching TRBD2. The germline V gene encodes CDR1 SGHVS and CDR2 FQNEAQ. The length of the CDR3 is 16 residues. J lost 4 bases, V lost 5 bases, and 10 bases had no gene match. This chain's CDR3 is CASSGSGGGAADTQYF. The CDR3 coding sequence is TGTGCCAGCAGCGGGTCAGGCGGGGGGGCCGCAGATACGCAGTATTTT. Based on the CDR3 plus reference TRBV7-8 and TRBJ2-3, the full variable domain is GAGVSQSPRYKVAKRGQDVALRCDPISGHVSLFWYQQALGQGPEFLTYFQNEAQLDKSGLPSDRFFAERPEGSVSTLKIQRTQQEDSAVYLCASSGSGGGAADTQYFGPGTRLTVL.

V gene TRBV30 combines with J gene TRBJ2-3; D may be TRBD1 (6 bases). Per the germline V gene, CDR1 is GTSNPN and CDR2 is SVGIG (reference sequence). The CDR3 is 14 residues long. Trimming took 0 bases from V and 1 from J, leaving 8 bases between them. The CDR3, as DNA: TGTGCCTGGAGTGTAAAGGGGGGCACAGATACGCAGTATTTT. Translation gives CAWSVKGGTDTQYF.

The chain carries TRBV5-6 and TRBJ1-6; the match to TRBD1 covers 9 bases. V dropped 3 bases and J dropped 4; count of bases not matched to a gene: 11. Germline CDR1 SGHDT, CDR2 YYEEEE. There are 18 residues in the CDR3. The CDR3 is CASSWGQGLYSYNSPLHF. In nucleotides, the CDR3 is TGTGCCAGCAGCTGGGGACAGGGCCTCTATTCTTATAATTCACCCCTCCACTTT.

This clone has only one observation. One end of the junction varies from germline; a read error may be responsible. The CDR3 DNA reads as TGTGCCAGCAGCTTAGCTCTAGCGGGCCCTCATAATGGGCAGTTCTTC. Encoded protein: CASSLALAGPHNGQFF. The chain combines TRBV7-9 with TRBJ2-1; 8 bases line up with TRBD2. CDR1 is SEHNR, CDR2 FQNEAQ, per germline (reference sequence). This CDR3 contains 16 residues.

The chain uses TRBV5-5 and TRBJ2-1, with 10 bases that match TRBD1. Germline CDR1 is SGHKS and CDR2 is YYEKEE (reference sequence). With 4 bases clipped from V and 8 bases from J, the junction kept 12 bases outside the gene matches. The CDR3 totals 16 residues. CDR3 sequence reads: CASSRRQGALEDEQFF. The DNA of the CDR3 is TGTGCCAGCAGCCGAAGACAGGGGGCGTTAGAGGATGAGCAGTTCTTC.

This chain joins TRBV11-2 and TRBJ1-6; TRBD1 agrees at 9 bases. CDR1 is SGHAT and CDR2 is FQNNGV in the germline V gene. The CDR3 runs to 14 residues. J gave up 7 bases and V 5 bases, and 3 bases lay outside the gene matches. The CDR3 sequence: CASSRGQGNSPLHF. For the CDR3, the DNA is TGTGCCAGCAGCAGAGGACAGGGGAATTCACCCCTCCACTTT.

The V and J genes are TRBV5-4 and TRBJ2-7; 9 bases fit TRBD1. The CDR3 has 15 amino acids. The trim removed 0 bases at V and 4 bases at J, leaving 5 bases unmatched. CDR1 is SGHNT, CDR2 YYREEE, per germline (reference sequence). The CDR3 nucleotides are TGTGCCAGCAGCTTGGGGGGACAGGGAGAGTACGAGCAGTACTTC. This encodes CASSLGGQGEYEQYF.

The chain recombines TRBV9 with TRBJ1-2; 7 bases map to TRBD1. V shed 6 bases and J 2 bases; nucleotides not matched to a gene: 7. CDR1 and CDR2 from the germline V gene are SGDLS and YYNGEE. CDR3 length: 14 amino acids. For the CDR3, the DNA is TGTGCCAGCACTCCTCAGGGGGGAAACTATGGCTACACCTTC. Translation gives CASTPQGGNYGYTF.

V gene TRBV7-3 combines with J gene TRBJ2-3; 8 bases fit TRBD2. Trimming at V came to 4 bases and at J to 2 bases, leaving 5 bases not matched to a gene. CDR3 size: 15 residues. In germline, CDR1 is SGHTA, CDR2 FQGTGA. The CDR3 sequence is CASSSGLGVTDTQYF. The CDR3 coding sequence is TGTGCCAGCAGCTCGGGACTAGGGGTCACAGATACGCAGTATTTT. Drawing the rest from reference TRBV7-3 and TRBJ2-3, the complete variable domain is GAGVSQTPSNKVTEKGKYVELRCDPISGHTALYWYRQSLGQGPEFLIYFQGTGAADDSGLPNDRFFAVRPEGSVSTLKIQRTERGDSAVYLCASSSGLGVTDTQYFGPGTRLTVL.

This chain uses TRBV5-4 with TRBJ1-2, with TRBD1 matching 7 bases. The length of the CDR3 is 13 residues. Germline CDR1 is SGHNT and CDR2 is YYREEE (reference sequence). V lost 3 bases and J lost 2; bases outside the gene matches: 1. CDR3 DNA sequence: TGTGCCAGCAGCTGGGGACAGAACTATGGCTACACCTTC. As protein: CASSWGQNYGYTF.

This rearrangement joins TRBV25-1 to TRBJ2-3; D is unresolved. V was cut by 4 bases and J by 4 bases, with 9 bases left in between. The CDR3 contains 13 residues. The germline V gene has CDR1 MGHDK and CDR2 SYGVNS. The CDR3 DNA reads TGTGCCAGCAGTGCCGAGGTCCCAGATACGCAGTATTTT. Amino acids: CASSAEVPDTQYF. Together with reference TRBV25-1 and TRBJ2-3, the CDR3 gives the full variable domain: EADIYQTPRYLVIGTGKKITLECSQTMGHDKMYWYQQDPGMELHLIHYSYGVNSTEKGDLSSESTVSRIRTEHFPLTLESARPSHTSQYLCASSAEVPDTQYFGPGTRLTVL.